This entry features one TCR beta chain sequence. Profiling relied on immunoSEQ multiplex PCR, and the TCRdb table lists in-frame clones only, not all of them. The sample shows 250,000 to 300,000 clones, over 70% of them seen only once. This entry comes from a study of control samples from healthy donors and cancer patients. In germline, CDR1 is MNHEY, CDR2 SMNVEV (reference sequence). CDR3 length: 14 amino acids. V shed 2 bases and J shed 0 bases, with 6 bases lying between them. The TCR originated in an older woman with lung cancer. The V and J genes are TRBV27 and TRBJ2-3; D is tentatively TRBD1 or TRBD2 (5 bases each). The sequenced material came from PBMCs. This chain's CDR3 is CASSLRDSTDTQYF. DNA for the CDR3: TGTGCCAGCAGTTTACGGGACAGCACAGATACGCAGTATTTT.